This record concerns one TCR beta chain sequence. These patients, aged 18 to 65, had recently diagnosed hyperthyroidism lasting under 2 months. An approximately 10 ml volume of fresh peripheral blood provided the PBMCs. The entry originates in a study of T cells in Graves' hyperthyroidism and ophthalmopathy. The CDR3 covers 13 residues. CDR1 and CDR2 (germline): MNHNS, SASEGT. V dropped 1 base and J dropped 3 bases, with 7 bases sitting between them. Amplification of TCR beta CDR3 regions was performed using RNA transcripts as template. HTBI primers were used for first-round RT-PCR of the TCR CDR3. Via MiXCR, TCRdb re-called the multiplex PCR reads, giving one row per CDR3 protein. This table holds hundreds of thousands of distinct CDR3 sequences, 38% found once.

The receptor was isolated from a man between 18 and 35 years old with Graves' hyperthyroidism. The chain recombines TRBV6-1 with TRBJ2-7; D may match TRBD1 or TRBD2 (5 bases each). The source material was blood. The CDR3 region has the DNA TGTGCCAGCAGTGAAGTGGGGGACTACGAGCAGTACTTC. Amino acids: CASSEVGDYEQYF.